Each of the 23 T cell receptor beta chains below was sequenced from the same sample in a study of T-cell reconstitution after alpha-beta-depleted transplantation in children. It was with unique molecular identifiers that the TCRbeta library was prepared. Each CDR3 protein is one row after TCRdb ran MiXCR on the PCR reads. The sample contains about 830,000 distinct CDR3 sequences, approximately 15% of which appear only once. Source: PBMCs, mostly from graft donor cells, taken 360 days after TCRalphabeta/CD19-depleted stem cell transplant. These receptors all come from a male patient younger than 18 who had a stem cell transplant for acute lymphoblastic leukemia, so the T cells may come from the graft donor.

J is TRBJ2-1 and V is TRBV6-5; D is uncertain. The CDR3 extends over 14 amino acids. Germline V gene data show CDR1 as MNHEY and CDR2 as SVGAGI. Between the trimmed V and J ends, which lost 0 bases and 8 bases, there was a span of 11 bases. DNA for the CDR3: TGTGCCAGCAGTTACTCGAGCCCCGAGGATGAGCAGTTCTTC. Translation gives CASSYSSPEDEQFF.

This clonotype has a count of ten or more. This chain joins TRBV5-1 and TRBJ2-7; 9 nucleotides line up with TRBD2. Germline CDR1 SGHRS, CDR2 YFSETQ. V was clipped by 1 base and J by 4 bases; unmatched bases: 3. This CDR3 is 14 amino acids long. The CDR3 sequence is CASSLPSGKYEQYF. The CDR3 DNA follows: TGCGCCAGCAGCTTGCCTAGCGGGAAGTACGAGCAGTACTTC.

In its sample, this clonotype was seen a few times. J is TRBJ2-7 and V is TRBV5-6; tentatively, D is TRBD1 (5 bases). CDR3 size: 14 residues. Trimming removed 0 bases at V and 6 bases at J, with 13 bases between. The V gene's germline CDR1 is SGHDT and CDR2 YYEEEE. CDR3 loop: CASSLDSREGEQYF. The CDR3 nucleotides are TGTGCCAGCAGCTTGGATAGCAGGGAAGGCGAGCAGTACTTC.

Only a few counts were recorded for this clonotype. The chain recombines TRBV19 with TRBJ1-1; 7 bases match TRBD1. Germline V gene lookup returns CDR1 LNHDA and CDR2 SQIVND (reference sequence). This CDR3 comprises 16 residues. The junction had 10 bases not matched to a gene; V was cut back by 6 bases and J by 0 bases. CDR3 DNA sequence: TGTGCCAGTAGCCCCGCGACAGGGTTCCTGAACACTGAAGCTTTCTTT. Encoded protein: CASSPATGFLNTEAFF.

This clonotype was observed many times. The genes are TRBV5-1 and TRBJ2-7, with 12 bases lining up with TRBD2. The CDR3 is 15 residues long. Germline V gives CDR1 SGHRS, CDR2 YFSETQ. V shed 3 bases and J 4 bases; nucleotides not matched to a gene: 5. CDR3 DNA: TGCGCCAGCAGCTGGACTAGCGGGGTATCATACGAGCAGTACTTC. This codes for CASSWTSGVSYEQYF.

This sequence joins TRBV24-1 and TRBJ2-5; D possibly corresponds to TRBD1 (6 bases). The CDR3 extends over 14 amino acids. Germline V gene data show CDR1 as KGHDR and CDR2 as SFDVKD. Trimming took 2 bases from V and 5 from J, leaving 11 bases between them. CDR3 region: CATSDSPQGETQYF. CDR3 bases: TGTGCCACCAGTGATTCTCCCCAGGGGGAGACCCAGTACTTC.

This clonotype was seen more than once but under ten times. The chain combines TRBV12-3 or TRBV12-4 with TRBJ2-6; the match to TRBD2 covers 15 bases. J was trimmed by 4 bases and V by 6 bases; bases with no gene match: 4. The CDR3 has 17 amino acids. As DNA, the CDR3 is TGTGCCAGCAGGGGACTAGCGGGAGGCCGGGGGGCCAACGTCCTGACTTTC. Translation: CASRGLAGGRGANVLTF.

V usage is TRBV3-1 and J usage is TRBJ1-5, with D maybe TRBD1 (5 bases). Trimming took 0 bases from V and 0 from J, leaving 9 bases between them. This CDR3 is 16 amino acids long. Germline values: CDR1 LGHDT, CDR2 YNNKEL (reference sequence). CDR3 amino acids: CASSQDGAVSNQPQHF. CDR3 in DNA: TGTGCCAGCAGCCAAGATGGGGCAGTTAGCAATCAGCCCCAGCATTTT.

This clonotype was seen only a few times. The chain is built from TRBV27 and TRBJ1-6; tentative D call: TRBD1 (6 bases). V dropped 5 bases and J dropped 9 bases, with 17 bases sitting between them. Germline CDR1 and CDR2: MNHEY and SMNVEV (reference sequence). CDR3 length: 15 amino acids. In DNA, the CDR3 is TGTGCCAGCAGTCCGCGGGGGGCCGGGGGTTCACCCCTCCACTTT. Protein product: CASSPRGAGGSPLHF.

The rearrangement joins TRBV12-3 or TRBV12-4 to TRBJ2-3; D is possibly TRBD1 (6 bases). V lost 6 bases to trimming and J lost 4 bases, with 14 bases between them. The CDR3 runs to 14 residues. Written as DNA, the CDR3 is TGTGCCAGCAGCTTACCCACAGGGTCAGATACGCAGTATTTT. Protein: CASSLPTGSDTQYF.

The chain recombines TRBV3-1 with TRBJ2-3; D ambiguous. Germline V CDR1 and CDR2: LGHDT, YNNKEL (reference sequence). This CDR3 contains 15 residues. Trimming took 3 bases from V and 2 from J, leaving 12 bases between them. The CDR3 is CASSHANPPTDTQYF. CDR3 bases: TGTGCCAGCAGCCATGCTAACCCGCCCACAGATACGCAGTATTTT.

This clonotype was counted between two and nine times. CDR3: CASSLAAGVDETQYF. DNA of the CDR3: TGTGCCAGCAGTTTAGCGGCGGGAGTAGACGAGACCCAGTACTTC. The chain recombines TRBV12-3 or TRBV12-4 with TRBJ2-5, with 7 bases aligning to TRBD2. The CDR3 totals 15 residues. V gave up 0 bases and J gave up 5 bases; unmatched junction bases: 6.

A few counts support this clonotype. As DNA, the CDR3 is TGCGCCAGCAGCTGGCGGGCTAGCGGGAGAGGATGGGCCGGGGAGCTGTTTTTT. It translates to CASSWRASGRGWAGELFF. This chain uses TRBV5-1 with TRBJ2-2; 10 bases are shared with TRBD2. The CDR3 is made up of 18 amino acids. CDR1 and CDR2 (germline): SGHRS, YFSETQ. J gave up 6 bases and V 3 bases, and 14 bases lay outside the gene matches.

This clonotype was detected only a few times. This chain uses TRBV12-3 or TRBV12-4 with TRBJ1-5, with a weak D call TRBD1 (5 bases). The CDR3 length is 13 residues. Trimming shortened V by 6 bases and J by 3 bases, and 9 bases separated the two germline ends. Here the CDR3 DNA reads TGTGCCAGCAGGAGGGGTCCCAATCAGCCCCAGCATTTT. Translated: CASRRGPNQPQHF.

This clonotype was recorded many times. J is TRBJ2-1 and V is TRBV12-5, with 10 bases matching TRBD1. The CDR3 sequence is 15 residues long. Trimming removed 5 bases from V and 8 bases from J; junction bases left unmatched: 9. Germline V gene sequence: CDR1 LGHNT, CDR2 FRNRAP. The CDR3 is CASGTGTGVWDEQFF. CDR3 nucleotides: TGTGCTAGTGGTACCGGGACAGGGGTGTGGGATGAGCAGTTCTTC.

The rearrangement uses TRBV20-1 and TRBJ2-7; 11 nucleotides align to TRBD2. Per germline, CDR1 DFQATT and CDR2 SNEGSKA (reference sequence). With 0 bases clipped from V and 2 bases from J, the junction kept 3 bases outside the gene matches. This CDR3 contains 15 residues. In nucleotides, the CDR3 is TGCAGTGCTAGAGAACTACTAGCGGGAGCCTACGAGCAGTACTTC. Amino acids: CSARELLAGAYEQYF.

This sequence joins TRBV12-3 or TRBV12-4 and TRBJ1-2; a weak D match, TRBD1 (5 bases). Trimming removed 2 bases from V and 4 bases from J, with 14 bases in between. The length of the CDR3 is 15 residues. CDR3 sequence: CASSLRPTAIYGYTF. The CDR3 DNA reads TGTGCCAGCAGTTTACGCCCGACAGCCATCTATGGCTACACCTTC.

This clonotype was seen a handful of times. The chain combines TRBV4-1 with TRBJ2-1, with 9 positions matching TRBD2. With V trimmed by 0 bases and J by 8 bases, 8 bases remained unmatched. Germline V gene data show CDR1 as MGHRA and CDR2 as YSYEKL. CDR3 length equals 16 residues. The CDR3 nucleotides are TGCGCCAGCAGCCAAGATCGCCTAGCGGGATATGATGAGCAGTTCTTC. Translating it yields CASSQDRLAGYDEQFF.

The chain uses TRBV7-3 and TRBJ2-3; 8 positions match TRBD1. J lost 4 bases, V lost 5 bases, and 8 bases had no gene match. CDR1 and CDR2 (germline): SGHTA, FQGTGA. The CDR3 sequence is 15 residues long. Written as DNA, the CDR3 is TGTGCCAGCAGCCCGCAGGGGGCAATGCCAGATACGCAGTATTTT. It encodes CASSPQGAMPDTQYF.

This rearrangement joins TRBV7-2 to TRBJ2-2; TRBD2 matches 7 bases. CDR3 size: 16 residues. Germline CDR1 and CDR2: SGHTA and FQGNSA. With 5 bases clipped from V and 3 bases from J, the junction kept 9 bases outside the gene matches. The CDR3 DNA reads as TGTGCCAGCAGCATGACTAGCCCAGTCCACACCGGGGAGCTGTTTTTT. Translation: CASSMTSPVHTGELFF.

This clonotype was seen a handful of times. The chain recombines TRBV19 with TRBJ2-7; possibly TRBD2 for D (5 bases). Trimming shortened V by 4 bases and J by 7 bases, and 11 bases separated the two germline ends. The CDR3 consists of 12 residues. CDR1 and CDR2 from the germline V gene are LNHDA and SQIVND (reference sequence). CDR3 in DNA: TGTGCCAGTAGTACCGTAGGCGGGGAGCAGTACTTC. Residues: CASSTVGGEQYF. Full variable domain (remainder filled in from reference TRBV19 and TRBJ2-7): DGGITQSPKYLFRKEGQNVTLSCEQNLNHDAMYWYRQDPGQGLRLIYYSQIVNDFQKGDIAEGYSVSREKKESFPLTVTSAQKNPTAFYLCASSTVGGEQYFGPGTRLTVT.

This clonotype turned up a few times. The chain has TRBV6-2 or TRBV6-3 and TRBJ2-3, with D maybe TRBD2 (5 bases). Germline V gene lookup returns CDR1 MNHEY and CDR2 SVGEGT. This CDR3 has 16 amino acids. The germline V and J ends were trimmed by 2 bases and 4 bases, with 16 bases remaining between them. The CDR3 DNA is TGTGCCAGCAGTTACGTGGCTAGCCCGGCCCCAGATACGCAGTATTTT. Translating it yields CASSYVASPAPDTQYF.

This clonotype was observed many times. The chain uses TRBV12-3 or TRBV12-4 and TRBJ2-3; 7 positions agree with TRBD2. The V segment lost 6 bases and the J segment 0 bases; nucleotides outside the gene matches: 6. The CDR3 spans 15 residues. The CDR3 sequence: CASSLTSLSTDTQYF. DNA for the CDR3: TGTGCCAGCAGCCTGACTAGCTTGAGCACAGATACGCAGTATTTT.